This T cell receptor (beta chain) is from a study of control samples from healthy donors and cancer patients. This CDR3 contains 13 residues. The V gene lost 0 bases and the J gene lost 4 bases, with 4 bases spanning the gap. Germline CDR1 is MNHEY and CDR2 is SVGAGI. The count of this clone is one. Data came from immunoSEQ multiplex PCR; TCRdb stores just in-frame clones and leaves some out. Of 120,000 or so clones in the sample, around 86% were seen once. The chain combines TRBV6-5 with TRBJ1-5; D uncertain. The source material was blood. The receptor comes from a man between 35 and 55 years old in good health. CDR3 sequence reads: CASSYSINQPQHF. CDR3 DNA: TGTGCCAGCAGTTACTCGATAAATCAGCCCCAGCATTTT.